This is a list of T cell receptor beta chains from one sample in a study of identical twins. Via MiXCR, TCRdb re-called the 5' RACE reads, giving one row per CDR3 protein. Of roughly 720,000 distinct CDR3 sequences in the sample, 15% to 20% were seen once. These sequences were also reported in another study, on T cells expressing NK-cell markers.

Sequencing input: PBMCs. Every receptor here comes from a woman between 18 and 30 years old in good health. The CDR3 runs from the conserved cysteine through the conserved F or W. The D gene is left open where the match is weak. Clone size is stated in some rows and not others, as once, few, many or a class when expanded.

TRBV15	NA	TRBJ2-5	NA	CATSRAGSSGVETQYF	TGTGCCACCAGCAGGGCGGGGAGTTCCGGAGTGGAGACCCAGTACTTC
TRBV12-3/TRBV12-4	NA	TRBJ1-5	many	CASSLIGNQPQHF	TGTGCCAGCAGTTTGATCGGCAATCAGCCCCAGCATTTT
TRBV20-1	NA	TRBJ1-2	few	CSARDRDYGYTF	TGCAGTGCTAGAGACAGAGACTATGGCTACACCTTC
TRBV20-1	TRBD1	TRBJ2-1	NA	CSAWTGGDEQFF	TGCAGTGCCTGGACAGGGGGCGATGAGCAGTTCTTC
TRBV5-1	TRBD2	TRBJ2-1	NA	CASSPGTRSGEQFF	TGCGCCAGCAGCCCTGGGACTAGGTCCGGTGAGCAGTTCTTC
TRBV11-2	NA	TRBJ2-7	NA	CASSLAGLGFYEQYF	TGTGCCAGCAGTCTAGCAGGACTCGGGTTCTACGAGCAGTACTTC
TRBV27	TRBD2	TRBJ2-1	few	CASSSSRTSGSNEQFF	TGTGCCAGCAGTTCATCAAGGACTAGCGGGAGTAATGAGCAGTTCTTC
TRBV2	NA	TRBJ2-1	few	CASSLRISVEQFF	TGTGCCAGCTCCCTTCGTATATCCGTTGAGCAGTTCTTC
TRBV6-1	NA	TRBJ2-6	many	CASTAVSSGANVLTF	TGTGCCAGCACCGCCGTGTCCTCTGGGGCCAACGTCCTGACTTTC
TRBV7-4	TRBD2	TRBJ2-3	few	CASSVRLAGGADTQYF	TGTGCCAGCAGCGTCCGACTAGCGGGGGGGGCAGATACGCAGTATTTT
TRBV20-1	NA	TRBJ2-7	NA	CSARDDRAYEQYF	TGCAGTGCTAGAGACGACAGAGCCTACGAGCAGTACTTC
TRBV3-1	TRBD2	TRBJ2-3	few	CASSLAGPWSDTQYF	TGTGCCAGCAGCCTAGCGGGGCCATGGTCGGATACGCAGTATTTT
TRBV5-1	TRBD1	TRBJ2-1	few	CASSQDRGRFSEQFF	TGCGCCAGCAGCCAGGACAGGGGGAGGTTTTCGGAGCAGTTCTTC
TRBV12-3/TRBV12-4	NA	TRBJ1-2	few	CASSFFTNYGYTF	TGTGCCAGCAGTTTTTTCACAAACTATGGCTACACCTTC
TRBV12-3/TRBV12-4	NA	TRBJ2-4	few	CASSLGYGKNIQYF	TGTGCCAGCAGTCTCGGGTACGGTAAAAACATTCAGTACTTC
TRBV20-1	NA	TRBJ2-3	few	CSARPRDTRRTDTQYF	TGCAGTGCTAGACCCCGGGATACGCGGCGCACAGATACGCAGTATTTT
TRBV20-1	TRBD2	TRBJ2-1	NA	CSAPGLAENEQFF	TGCAGTGCCCCGGGACTAGCGGAGAATGAGCAGTTCTTC
TRBV10-1	TRBD1	TRBJ2-1	once	CASSGTGRWTGQFF	TGCGCCAGCAGTGGGACAGGGCGTTGGACGGGGCAGTTCTTC
TRBV20-1	NA	TRBJ2-7	few	CSAQSPGIYEQYF	TGCAGTGCCCAGAGCCCGGGAATCTACGAGCAGTACTTC
TRBV12-3/TRBV12-4	NA	TRBJ1-1	NA	CASSFGVWAFF	TGTGCCAGCAGTTTTGGCGTATGGGCTTTCTTT
TRBV20-1	TRBD2	TRBJ2-1	few	CSATDGLAVYNEQFF	TGCAGTGCTACTGACGGACTAGCGGTGTACAATGAGCAGTTCTTC
TRBV7-6	TRBD2	TRBJ2-3	NA	CASSYGGGGRSDTQYF	TGTGCCAGCAGTTATGGGGGCGGGGGGCGGTCAGATACGCAGTATTTT
TRBV9	NA	TRBJ1-2	NA	CASSDRGTGYTF	TGTGCCAGCAGCGATCGGGGGACTGGCTACACCTTC
TRBV19	NA	TRBJ1-1	few	CATQDRNTEAFF	TGTGCCACGCAGGACAGGAACACTGAAGCTTTCTTT
TRBV29-1	NA	TRBJ2-1	few	CSVDGTYSYNEQFF	TGCAGCGTAGATGGGACTTACTCCTACAATGAGCAGTTCTTC
TRBV12-3/TRBV12-4	TRBD2	TRBJ2-1	NA	CASSLRLALNYPNEQFF	TGTGCCAGCAGTCTAAGACTAGCCCTTAATTACCCCAATGAGCAGTTCTTC
TRBV20-1	NA	TRBJ2-1	NA	CSVLGSMDEQFF	TGCAGTGTACTCGGGAGTATGGATGAGCAGTTCTTC
TRBV10-3	NA	TRBJ2-7	NA	CAISEIGRFSYEQYF	TGTGCCATCAGTGAGATCGGCCGATTCTCCTACGAGCAGTACTTC
TRBV20-1	TRBD2	TRBJ2-7	few	CSAQSGVYEQYF	TGCAGTGCCCAGAGCGGGGTCTACGAGCAGTACTTC
TRBV6-5	NA	TRBJ2-1	NA	CASSFEGGGNEQFF	TGTGCCAGCAGTTTTGAGGGGGGGGGCAATGAGCAGTTCTTC
TRBV15	TRBD2	TRBJ2-7	NA	CATSIGVAGALHEQYF	TGTGCCACCAGCATTGGGGTCGCGGGAGCCCTCCACGAGCAGTACTTC
TRBV12-3/TRBV12-4	NA	TRBJ2-3	NA	CASTRQRGRDTQYF	TGTGCCAGCACACGACAGAGGGGCCGCGATACGCAGTATTTT
TRBV12-3/TRBV12-4	NA	TRBJ1-5	NA	CASSLNVGSNQPQHF	TGTGCCAGCAGTTTAAACGTCGGTAGCAATCAGCCCCAGCATTTT
TRBV7-2	TRBD2	TRBJ2-5	few	CASSLEGLAGETQYF	TGTGCCAGCAGCTTAGAAGGACTAGCGGGAGAGACCCAGTACTTC